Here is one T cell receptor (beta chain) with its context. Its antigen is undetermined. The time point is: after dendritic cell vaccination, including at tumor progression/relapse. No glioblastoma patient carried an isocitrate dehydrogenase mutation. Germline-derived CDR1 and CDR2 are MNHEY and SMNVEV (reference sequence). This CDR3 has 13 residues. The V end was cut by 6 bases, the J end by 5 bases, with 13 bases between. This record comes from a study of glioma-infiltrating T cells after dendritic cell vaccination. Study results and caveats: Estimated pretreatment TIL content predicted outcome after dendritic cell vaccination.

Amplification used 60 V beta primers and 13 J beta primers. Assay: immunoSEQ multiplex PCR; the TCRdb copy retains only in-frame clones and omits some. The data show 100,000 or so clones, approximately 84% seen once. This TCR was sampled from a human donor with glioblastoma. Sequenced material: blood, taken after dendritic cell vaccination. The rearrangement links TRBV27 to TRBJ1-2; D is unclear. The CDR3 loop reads CASSVTGEYGYTF. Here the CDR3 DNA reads TGTGCCAGCAGCGTGACGGGAGAGTATGGCTACACCTTC.